The 32 T cell receptor beta chains presented below share a single source sample, sequenced in a study of cytomegalovirus exposure and HLA in healthy donors. The method was immunoSEQ multiplex PCR; TCRdb's version includes in-frame clones alone and lacks a portion of them. This table has some 240,000 clones, approximately 87% appearing once. The sample was PBMCs. These TCRs come from a woman aged 18 to 35 in good health and CMV-seronegative.

This clone was counted a single time. The gene calls are TRBV7-3 and TRBJ2-2, with no clear D. Trimming shortened V by 5 bases and J by 7 bases, and 17 bases separated the two germline ends. CDR1 is SGHTA, CDR2 FQGTGA, per germline. The length of the CDR3 is 15 residues. The CDR3 DNA reads as TGTGCCAGCAGCCCGACCCCCGAGAAGATCGGGGAGCTGTTTTTT. Translated: CASSPTPEKIGELFF.

The rearrangement joins TRBV19 to TRBJ2-7; a weak D match, TRBD1 (6 bases). Trimming shortened V by 5 bases and J by 3 bases, and 11 bases separated the two germline ends. CDR1 LNHDA and CDR2 SQIVND come from the germline V gene (reference sequence). The CDR3 length is 13 residues. CDR3 sequence: CASSSTRGYEQYF. The CDR3 DNA follows: TGTGCCAGTAGTTCAACCAGGGGCTACGAGCAGTACTTC. Filled out from reference TRBV19 and TRBJ2-7, the complete variable domain reads DGGITQSPKYLFRKEGQNVTLSCEQNLNHDAMYWYRQDPGQGLRLIYYSQIVNDFQKGDIAEGYSVSREKKESFPLTVTSAQKNPTAFYLCASSSTRGYEQYFGPGTRLTVT.

The gene calls are TRBV6-1 and TRBJ1-2, with a weak D call TRBD1 (5 bases). Trimming took 7 bases from V and 4 from J, leaving 16 bases between them. CDR3 length: 14 amino acids. Germline CDR1 reads MNHNS; CDR2 reads SASEGT. The CDR3 DNA reads TGTGCCAGCACCCCGAGGGGACTTACCTATGGCTACACCTTC. Translating it yields CASTPRGLTYGYTF.

J is TRBJ1-1 and V is TRBV27; TRBD1 aligns across 7 bases. This CDR3 has 14 residues. The V gene's germline CDR1 is MNHEY and CDR2 SMNVEV (reference sequence). With 8 bases clipped from V and 0 bases from J, the junction kept 6 bases outside the gene matches. CDR3 nucleotide sequence: TGTGCCAGCTGGGACAGCCAATTGAACACTGAAGCTTTCTTT. Amino acid sequence: CASWDSQLNTEAFF.

The rearrangement links TRBV4-1 to TRBJ2-3, with D uncertain. There are 15 residues in the CDR3. V was clipped by 3 bases and J by 0 bases, with 10 bases between them. The germline V gene encodes CDR1 MGHRA and CDR2 YSYEKL. The CDR3 spells CASSHPVGSTDTQYF. For the CDR3, the DNA is TGCGCCAGCAGCCACCCGGTCGGGAGCACAGATACGCAGTATTTT.

In nucleotides, the CDR3 is TGCGCCAGCAGCTTGGTAACAGGGAGCCGAAGGACTGAAGCTTTCTTT. As protein: CASSLVTGSRRTEAFF. The chain links TRBV5-1 to TRBJ1-1, with D perhaps TRBD1 (6 bases). V was shortened by 0 bases and J by 5 bases, with 17 bases between the two germline ends. CDR3 length: 16 residues. CDR1 is SGHRS and CDR2 is YFSETQ in the germline V gene.

The V and J genes are TRBV27 and TRBJ2-1; D not certain. Germline V lookup: CDR1 MNHEY, CDR2 SMNVEV (reference sequence). The ends were cut back, 4 bases at V and 0 bases at J, with 4 bases in the middle. The CDR3 sequence is 13 residues long. The CDR3 protein is CASSSGSYNEQFF. Here the CDR3 DNA reads TGTGCCAGCAGTTCAGGCTCCTACAATGAGCAGTTCTTC.

This sequence joins TRBV5-1 and TRBJ2-7; D assignment may be TRBD1 or TRBD2 (6 bases each). In germline, CDR1 is SGHRS, CDR2 YFSETQ. This CDR3 has 15 amino acids. V was shortened by 4 bases and J by 4 bases, with 18 bases between the two germline ends. CDR3 loop: CASSRGTPNSYEQYF. CDR3 in DNA: TGCGCCAGCAGCCGCGGGACACCTAATAGTTACGAGCAGTACTTC. Full variable domain (outside the CDR3, taken from reference TRBV5-1 and TRBJ2-7): KAGVTQTPRYLIKTRGQQVTLSCSPISGHRSVSWYQQTPGQGLQFLFEYFSETQRNKGNFPGRFSGRQFSNSRSEMNVSTLELGDSALYLCASSRGTPNSYEQYFGPGTRLTVT.

The CDR3 DNA reads as TGTGCCAGTAGTACGCGGGACGGACTAGCCAAAAACATTCAGTACTTC. It specifies CASSTRDGLAKNIQYF. V and J are TRBV19 and TRBJ2-4, with D possibly being TRBD2 (6 bases). The germline V gene encodes CDR1 LNHDA and CDR2 SQIVND (reference sequence). With 4 bases removed from V and 0 bases from J, the gap between germline ends came to 13 bases. This CDR3 region has 16 residues.

The CDR3 is CASSYRGGYTF. The CDR3 nucleotides read TGTGCCAGCAGTTACAGGGGTGGCTACACCTTC. The chain has TRBV28 and TRBJ1-2; the match to TRBD1 covers 7 bases. The CDR3 consists of 11 residues. Trimming cost V 4 bases and J 7 bases; bases outside gene matches: 0. Per the germline V gene, CDR1 is MDHEN and CDR2 is SYDVKM.

This clone appeared once. The chain combines TRBV28 with TRBJ1-4, with D perhaps matching TRBD1 (6 bases). Germline CDR1 is MDHEN and CDR2 is SYDVKM. The CDR3 consists of 16 residues. V lost 3 bases and J 0 bases, leaving 11 bases between the germline ends. CDR3: CASSFGGFATNEKLFF. The CDR3 nucleotides read TGTGCCAGCAGTTTTGGGGGCTTCGCAACTAATGAAAAACTGTTTTTT.

The rearrangement links TRBV28 to TRBJ1-1; D is perhaps TRBD1 (6 bases). V was trimmed by 10 bases and J by 4 bases, leaving 19 bases between them. The CDR3 is 14 amino acids. Per germline, CDR1 MDHEN and CDR2 SYDVKM. This CDR3 is CAIKRGASGTEAFF. The CDR3 nucleotides read TGTGCCATAAAGAGGGGGGCTTCGGGCACTGAAGCTTTCTTT.

This clone was recorded a few times. CDR3 DNA sequence: TGCGCCAGCAGTGAGGACAGGGAGCATGGCTACACCTTC. This translates into CASSEDREHGYTF. The chain has TRBV10-1 and TRBJ1-2, with 7 bases aligning to TRBD1. V was clipped by 2 bases and J by 6 bases; unmatched bases: 3. The CDR3 extends over 13 amino acids. Germline CDR1 WNHNN, CDR2 SYGVQD (reference sequence).

The chain employs TRBV30 and TRBJ2-5; 14 nucleotides match TRBD2. This CDR3 region has 16 residues. Germline V gene data show CDR1 as GTSNPN and CDR2 as SVGIG (reference sequence). Trimming at V came to 3 bases and at J to 4 bases, leaving 7 bases not matched to a gene. DNA for the CDR3: TGTGCCTGGAGCCGGACTAGCGGGAGGTCCCCAGAGACCCAGTACTTC. This sequence encodes CAWSRTSGRSPETQYF.

This chain connects TRBV19 to TRBJ2-1, with 10 bases fitting TRBD2. The CDR3 sequence is 15 residues long. Germline V gene sequence: CDR1 LNHDA, CDR2 SQIVND (reference sequence). The trim removed 6 bases at V and 5 bases at J, leaving 7 bases unmatched. This chain's CDR3 is CASSNLAGVDNEQFF. For the CDR3, the DNA is TGTGCCAGTAGCAACCTAGCGGGAGTGGACAATGAGCAGTTCTTC.

This clone is a singleton in its sample. V usage is TRBV28 and J usage is TRBJ2-7; D uncertain. The V end lost 1 base, the J end lost 6 bases, and 7 bases lay between the germline ends. Germline V gene data show CDR1 as MDHEN and CDR2 as SYDVKM. The CDR3 sequence is 12 residues long. CDR3 DNA: TGTGCCAGCAGTTTATTCAGGCGCGAGCAGTACTTC. Translating gives CASSLFRREQYF.

This clone was seen more than once but under ten times. The chain employs TRBV28 and TRBJ1-2; weak D call: TRBD1 (6 bases). Between the trimmed V and J ends, which lost 7 bases and 1 base, there was a span of 19 bases. There are 16 residues in the CDR3. Germline V gene data show CDR1 as MDHEN and CDR2 as SYDVKM. CDR3 protein: CASTTQGPSINYGYTF. The CDR3, as DNA: TGTGCCAGCACCACACAGGGTCCCTCAATTAACTATGGCTACACCTTC.

The V call is TRBV19, the J call TRBJ2-5; 10 positions agree with TRBD1. With V trimmed by 8 bases and J by 4 bases, 7 bases remained unmatched. Looked up from germline, CDR1 is LNHDA and CDR2 is SQIVND (reference sequence). The CDR3 runs 14 residues. The chain's CDR3 is CASGRRDRGETQYF. CDR3 DNA sequence: TGTGCCAGTGGTCGCCGGGACAGGGGAGAGACCCAGTACTTC.

V gene TRBV6-5 combines with J gene TRBJ1-2; D gene unclear. CDR1 is MNHEY and CDR2 is SVGAGI in the germline V gene. The V end was cut by 6 bases, the J end by 5 bases, with 13 bases between. The CDR3 sequence is 13 residues long. CDR3 nucleotides: TGTGCCAGCAGCCCACGGGTCTGGTATGGCTACACCTTC. Amino acids: CASSPRVWYGYTF.

Ten or more counts support this clone. The chain recombines TRBV10-3 with TRBJ1-1; unclear D gene. The CDR3 loop spans 12 amino acids. V lost 6 bases and J lost 0, with 5 bases in between. Germline V gene lookup returns CDR1 ENHRY and CDR2 SYGVKD. The CDR3 is CAIRALNTEAFF. Written as DNA, the CDR3 is TGTGCCATCAGGGCCCTGAACACTGAAGCTTTCTTT.

V is TRBV5-1 and J is TRBJ1-4; D is perhaps TRBD1 (6 bases). The CDR3 has 16 amino acids. V dropped 0 bases and J dropped 0 bases, with 9 bases sitting between them. CDR1 SGHRS and CDR2 YFSETQ come from the germline V gene. CDR3 loop: CASSLGYRATNEKLFF. The CDR3 coding sequence is TGCGCCAGCAGCTTGGGCTACAGGGCAACTAATGAAAAACTGTTTTTT.

For the CDR3, the DNA is TGTGCCAGCAGTTCCCGACAGGGATGGTCCTACGAGCAGTACTTC. It translates to CASSSRQGWSYEQYF. V usage is TRBV6-1 and J usage is TRBJ2-7; 7 bases map to TRBD1. CDR1 is MNHNS, CDR2 SASEGT, per germline. Germline trimming cut 5 bases from V and 1 base from J; bases unmatched to any gene: 8. The CDR3 runs 15 residues.

The chain carries TRBV7-2 and TRBJ1-2; TRBD1 might be the D (6 bases). Trimming removed 2 bases at V and 4 bases at J, with 11 bases between. This CDR3 contains 14 residues. CDR1 is SGHTA and CDR2 is FQGNSA in the germline V gene. CDR3 in DNA: TGTGCCAGCAGCTTAAAGGGACACATCTATGGCTACACCTTC. Translation: CASSLKGHIYGYTF.

The chain uses TRBV6-5 and TRBJ2-7; TRBD1 agrees at 8 bases. The V gene end was trimmed by 5 bases and the J gene end by 1 base; junction bases not matched to a gene: 7. The CDR3 consists of 15 residues. Germline CDR1 is MNHEY and CDR2 is SVGAGI. The CDR3 loop reads CASSRSDRGSYEQYF. CDR3 bases: TGTGCCAGCAGTCGATCCGACAGGGGATCCTACGAGCAGTACTTC.

This chain links TRBV19 with TRBJ1-2; 9 positions match TRBD1. The CDR3 consists of 15 residues. The trim removed 5 bases at V and 4 bases at J, leaving 8 bases unmatched. Germline CDR1 is LNHDA and CDR2 is SQIVND (reference sequence). CDR3 DNA: TGTGCCAGTAGTCGTACCGGGACAGGGAGCTATGGCTACACCTTC. It yields the protein CASSRTGTGSYGYTF.

The chain links TRBV6-6 to TRBJ2-2; a weak D match, TRBD1 (5 bases). V was trimmed by 2 bases and J by 1 base, leaving 5 bases between them. Germline V gene sequence: CDR1 MNHNY, CDR2 SVGAGI (reference sequence). This CDR3 is built from 14 residues. The DNA for the CDR3 is TGTGCCAGCAGTTACAGGGGGAACACCGGGGAGCTGTTTTTT. Its translation: CASSYRGNTGELFF.

This CDR3 reads CASSRGQGHQETQYF. The CDR3 DNA is TGTGCCAGCAGCCGCGGACAGGGCCACCAAGAGACCCAGTACTTC. V is TRBV2 and J is TRBJ2-5; 8 bases are a match to TRBD1. The CDR3 contains 15 residues. J was trimmed by 0 bases and V by 6 bases; bases with no gene match: 6. CDR1 SNHLY and CDR2 FYNNEI come from the germline V gene.

This sequence joins TRBV6-5 and TRBJ2-7; D may be TRBD2 (5 bases). CDR1 and CDR2 from the germline V gene are MNHEY and SVGAGI. The CDR3 is made up of 15 amino acids. V was pared by 0 bases and J by 9 bases, with 18 bases between. The CDR3 region has the DNA TGTGCCAGCAGTTACTCGAGCGGACCCTACTTCGGGCAGTACTTC. Residues: CASSYSSGPYFGQYF.

The rearrangement links TRBV6-1 to TRBJ2-1, with D possibly matching TRBD2 (6 bases). The ends were cut back, 5 bases at V and 10 bases at J, with 15 bases in the middle. Germline values: CDR1 MNHNS, CDR2 SASEGT. The CDR3 is 13 amino acids. The chain's CDR3 is CASSLSGRREQFF. DNA of the CDR3: TGTGCCAGCAGTCTCTCAGGGAGGCGGGAGCAGTTCTTC.

The rearrangement uses TRBV2 and TRBJ1-4; 10 bases match TRBD1. The J segment lost 4 bases and the V segment lost 4 bases, leaving 9 bases of the junction unmatched. This CDR3 is 17 amino acids long. Germline CDR1 SNHLY, CDR2 FYNNEI. CDR3 nucleotide sequence: TGTGCCAGCAGTGGGGGACAGGGGACATCGGGTAATGAAAAACTGTTTTTT. Translation: CASSGGQGTSGNEKLFF.

The J gene is TRBJ2-5, the V gene TRBV5-1; 10 bases map to TRBD1. Germline-derived CDR1 and CDR2 are SGHRS and YFSETQ. Germline trimming cut 2 bases from V and 4 bases from J; bases unmatched to any gene: 2. The CDR3 loop spans 14 amino acids. DNA of the CDR3: TGCGCCAGCAGCTTCGGACAGGGGGGAGAGACCCAGTACTTC. The encoded protein is CASSFGQGGETQYF.

The CDR3 DNA is TGTGCCAGCAGCTCGGGACTAGCGACTAACACCGGGGAGCTGTTTTTT. Translation gives CASSSGLATNTGELFF. The J gene is TRBJ2-2, the V gene TRBV28; 10 bases agree with TRBD2. Germline V gene lookup returns CDR1 MDHEN and CDR2 SYDVKM. Trimming took 6 bases from V and 2 from J; bases not matched to a gene: 6. This CDR3 has 16 residues.